This TCR beta chain was captured by sequencing in a study of T cells after yellow fever vaccination (dated by TCRdb to the late 2010s). For the study in its entirety: The SMART-Seq v4 Ultra Low Input RNA kit was used to prepare libraries from fractions with low cell numbers. To track T-cell clones before and after primary and booster YFV17D yellow fever vaccination, bulk TCR alpha and beta repertoires were sequenced longitudinally. The cohort comprised two healthy male donors, one aged 18 to 30 and one aged 30 to 39 years. Bulk PBMC replicates and cell subsets were isolated from blood drawn at multiple timepoints before and after both primary and secondary immunization. Study-wide findings and limitations: Most clones expanded after primary vaccination were re-detected after the booster (around 96% of CD4 and 80% to 90% of CD8), suggesting broad memory maintenance. FACS-sorted repertoires could contain abundant contaminating clonotypes from the bulk population, so computational filtering was required. A small fraction of clonotypes showed up in both the CD4 and CD8 compartments, probably as a result of convergent recombination. Because only a couple of donors were included in the study, the extent to which the findings can be generalized is limited. The secondary T-cell response was found to be weaker but faster than the primary response, with a peak reached on day 5 rather than on day 15.

The sample was run on an Illumina NovaSeq 6000. TCR cDNA was synthesized by 5'RACE template switching, which introduced a universal primer site and unique molecular identifiers. Priming for cDNA synthesis came from both the TCR alpha and TCR beta constant segments. Libraries were amplified in two PCR steps, with sample barcodes and sequencing adapters added in the second step. Sequencing of libraries was done on Illumina HiSeq 2500 (2x100 bp) or NovaSeq (2x150 bp). The original methods were these. Demultiplexing of reads and collapsing into UMI consensus sequences were performed with MIGEC, and V(D)J alignment was carried out with MiXCR. Using edgeR on replicate PBMC samples, clonotypes were called vaccine-responding if FDR was below 0.01 and the log2 fold change was above 5 up to day 15. CD4 or CD8 identity was assigned to each bulk clonotype according to whether the clonotype was present at higher abundance in the sequenced CD4 repertoire or the sequenced CD8 repertoire. TCRdb reprocessing: public reads trimmed at Q25 with fastp, clones called with MiXCR, in-frame beta chains kept. Records with the same CDR3 protein are collapsed into one entry carrying the most frequent genes and DNA. The V and J calls and clone size are TCRdb's, not the authors'. This sample has about 340,000 distinct CDR3 sequences in its table, and about 12% of those were observed once. 2.5% to 4% of the sample is held by the ten biggest clonotypes.

Taken with the paper, the label for treatment or condition translates to: live attenuated yellow fever vaccine strain. A standard Ficoll-Paque protocol was used to isolate PBMCs from peripheral blood. Dynabeads CD4 and CD8 positive selection kits were used to isolate the CD4 and CD8 T-cell fractions. TriZol was used to extract RNA from bulk PBMCs, from CD4 and CD8 fractions, and from dextramer-positive and dextramer-negative fractions. For CDR1 and CDR2, the germline V gene (reference sequence) lists SGHNT and YYREEE. V is pared back by 1 base and J by 3 bases, with 10 bases lying between the germline termini. The CDR3 runs 15 amino acids, cysteine and phenylalanine included. Just the 45-base CDR3 DNA is kept, in frame starting at base 1. Comments on this clonotype: It lacks a known antigen. One base away there is no much larger clone; base qualities are not given.

This clonotype originated in a man aged 18 to 29 who received the YFV17D yellow fever vaccine. The sequence joins TRBV5-4 to TRBJ2-2; a weak D assignment points to TRBD1 (5 bases agree). The sequencing here drew on CD4+ T cells sorted from PBMCs, taken 15 days after the yellow fever booster vaccination. In nucleotides, the sequence is TGTGCCAGCAGCTTGTTAGGCAGGGACACCGGGGAGCTGTTTTTT. It translates to CASSLLGRDTGELFF.